The rows below give T cell receptor beta chains drawn from one sample of a study of cytomegalovirus exposure and HLA in healthy donors. Clones were sequenced by immunoSEQ multiplex PCR, and TCRdb holds only the in-frame ones, with some missing. The sample has some 170,000 clones, approximately 79% seen once. Sequencing was performed on PBMCs. These receptor sequences come from a man aged 40-50 years in good health and CMV-seropositive. CDR3s include the opening cysteine and the closing phenylalanine or tryptophan. D genes are given only for firm matches. Clone size is given for some rows only: seen once, a few or many times, or a class if the clone is expanded.

J	size	D	V	DNA	CDR3
TRBJ2-2	-	TRBD2	TRBV15	TGTGCCACCAGCGATCTAGCGGGAGTATCGAACACCGGGGAGCTGTTTTTT	CATSDLAGVSNTGELFF
TRBJ2-1	-	TRBD1	TRBV9	TGTGCCAGCAGCGCCAGGGGGCGGGGTCGAGATATCGGAGATGAGCAGTTCTTC	CASSARGRGRDIGDEQFF
TRBJ1-4	-	-	TRBV12-5	TGTGCTAGTGGTTTCTGGGCCACTAATGAAAAACTGTTTTTT	CASGFWATNEKLFF
TRBJ2-1	-	-	TRBV29-1	TGCAGCGTCCGTCGGGGCTCCTACAATGAGCAGTTCTTC	CSVRRGSYNEQFF
TRBJ2-3	-	-	TRBV6-5	TGTGCCAGCAGTTCGGACTCCCGAGGCCCCACAGATACGCAGTATTTT	CASSSDSRGPTDTQYF
TRBJ2-7	few	-	TRBV14	TGTGCCAGCAGCATCCCCGGGGGGCCAAGGCAGTACTTC	CASSIPGGPRQYF
TRBJ2-3	-	TRBD2	TRBV4-2	TGTGCCAGCAGCCAGTCCATGACGGGGGGGGCAGATACGCAGTATTTT	CASSQSMTGGADTQYF
TRBJ2-5	-	TRBD1	TRBV5-1	TGCGCCAGCAGCAGGACAGGGCCAGGAGGGGAGACCCAGTACTTC	CASSRTGPGGETQYF
TRBJ1-1	once	TRBD1	TRBV9	TGTGCCAGCAGCAAGGACAGGGCGAACACTGAAGCTTTCTTT	CASSKDRANTEAFF
TRBJ2-5	once	TRBD1	TRBV4-2	TGTGCCAGCAGCCAACCTCCGGGACAGGGTATGGAGACCCAGTACTTC	CASSQPPGQGMETQYF
TRBJ2-1	-	-	TRBV4-1	TGCGCCAGCAGCCACCTACCCAGGGGAGATTACAATGAGCAGTTCTTC	CASSHLPRGDYNEQFF
TRBJ2-7	-	TRBD1	TRBV15	TGTGCCACCAGCAGAGGGCTGGGACAGGGGTCCTACGAGCAGTACTTC	CATSRGLGQGSYEQYF
TRBJ2-1	-	-	TRBV9	TGTGCCAGCAGCCCTATGGACTGGCCAAATGAGCAGTTCTTC	CASSPMDWPNEQFF
TRBJ2-3	-	-	TRBV5-6	TGTGCCAGCAGCTTGGGGGGCAGGGGCACAGATACGCAGTATTTT	CASSLGGRGTDTQYF
TRBJ1-1	-	-	TRBV7-9	TGTGCCAGCAGCTTATCGTCGGGGACTGAAGCTTTCTTT	CASSLSSGTEAFF
TRBJ2-3	-	TRBD2	TRBV9	TGTGCCAGCAGCGTGACTAGCGGTAGCACAGATACGCAGTATTTT	CASSVTSGSTDTQYF
TRBJ2-7	-	TRBD1	TRBV11-3	TGTGCCAGCAGCGCGGACAGGACCCGGCAGTACTTC	CASSADRTRQYF
TRBJ2-5	once	TRBD1	TRBV6-5	TGTGCCAGCGAGACAGGGGGCGAGACCCAGTACTTC	CASETGGETQYF
TRBJ2-3	-	TRBD2	TRBV6-1	TGTGCCAGCAGGGCGGGAGGGCAGGGGGCAGATACGCAGTATTTT	CASRAGGQGADTQYF
TRBJ2-1	once	TRBD2	TRBV6-1	TGTGCCAGCAACCCGGCGGTAGCGGGAGCCCATGAGCAGTTCTTC	CASNPAVAGAHEQFF
TRBJ2-1	-	-	TRBV7-9	TGTGCCAGCAGCTTACGGGCGGACAGCTCCTACAATGAGCAGTTCTTC	CASSLRADSSYNEQFF
TRBJ2-7	-	-	TRBV28	TGTGCCAGCAGAACGATAACCGGGGTTACCTACGAGCAGTACTTC	CASRTITGVTYEQYF
TRBJ1-1	few	-	TRBV28	TGTGCCAGCAGGCGGGGGGGGATGGACACTGAAGCTTTCTTT	CASRRGGMDTEAFF
TRBJ2-3	-	TRBD2	TRBV2	TGTGCCAGCAGTGCGACTAGCGGGATGGCGGCAGATACGCAGTATTTT	CASSATSGMAADTQYF
TRBJ2-3	-	TRBD2	TRBV5-1	TGCGCCAGCAGCCTCGCGGGACTAGCGGGGGCAGATACGCAGTATTTT	CASSLAGLAGADTQYF
TRBJ1-5	-	-	TRBV2	TGTGCCAGCAGTGCCTCGTTCGGGAATCAGCCCCAGCATTTT	CASSASFGNQPQHF
TRBJ2-7	-	TRBD2	TRBV28	TGTGCCAGCAGTTCTAGCGGGAAGGCATACGAGCAGTACTTC	CASSSSGKAYEQYF
TRBJ1-3	-	TRBD1	TRBV9	TGTGCCAGCAGCGTAGAGCCTGGACAGGGAGCTGGAAACACCATATATTTT	CASSVEPGQGAGNTIYF
TRBJ2-3	-	TRBD1	TRBV7-3	TGTGCCAGCAGCTTAGCAGGGGGCGCGGATACGCAGTATTTT	CASSLAGGADTQYF
TRBJ1-1	-	TRBD1	TRBV12-5	TGTGCTAGTGAACCGACAGGGACAAACACTGAAGCTTTCTTT	CASEPTGTNTEAFF
TRBJ2-4	few	TRBD1	TRBV6-6	TGTGCCAGCAGTAAGACTCGGACAGGTGAAAACAGTCAGTACTTC	CASSKTRTGENSQYF
TRBJ1-1	once	-	TRBV18	TGTGCCAGCTCACCTCCCCGGGGGGGGGACACTGAAGCTTTCTTT	CASSPPRGGDTEAFF
TRBJ2-1	-	TRBD2	TRBV5-1	TGCGCCAGCAGCGGGACTAGTCCCGATGAGCAGTTCTTC	CASSGTSPDEQFF
TRBJ2-6	-	-	TRBV5-1	TGCGCCAGCAGCTTGGACCGAGAAGTCTCTGGGGCCAACGGCCTGACTTTC	CASSLDREVSGANGLTF
TRBJ2-3	-	-	TRBV9	TGTGCCAGCAGCGTAGCGGTAGCGGCCACAGATACGCAGTATTTT	CASSVAVAATDTQYF
TRBJ1-2	-	TRBD1	TRBV19	TGTGCCAGTAGTACTTTGACAGGGGGCGCGTATGGCTACACCTTC	CASSTLTGGAYGYTF
TRBJ2-1	-	TRBD2	TRBV5-1	TGCGCCAGCACCCCAACTAGCGGGAGTCGTGTTGAGCAGTTCTTC	CASTPTSGSRVEQFF
TRBJ2-4	once	-	TRBV7-9	TGTGCCAGCAGCTTAGTTCAGGGGAACATTCAGTACTTC	CASSLVQGNIQYF
TRBJ2-1	-	-	TRBV4-2	TGTGCCAGCAGCCAAGATACCGGAGACAATGAGCAGTTCTTC	CASSQDTGDNEQFF
TRBJ2-1	few	TRBD2	TRBV11-1	TGTGCCAGCAGCCTTACTAGCGCTACCTACAATGAGCAGTTCTTC	CASSLTSATYNEQFF
TRBJ2-2	-	TRBD2	TRBV19	TGTGCCAGTAGTCTATCCGGGACTAGCGGGTACACCGGGGAGCTGTTTTTT	CASSLSGTSGYTGELFF
TRBJ2-6	few	-	TRBV6-1	TGTGCCAGTGGTGGAGGGCGTCTCGTAGCCAACGTCCTGACTTTC	CASGGGRLVANVLTF
TRBJ2-1	few	TRBD2	TRBV27	TGTGCCAGCAGTTTCCCGGGGGGGACCCCCAACAATGAGCAGTTCTTC	CASSFPGGTPNNEQFF
TRBJ1-4	-	-	TRBV28	TGTGCCAGCACCACTAGGGCAGGAAAGCTTGGTGGTAATGAAAAACTGTTTTTT	CASTTRAGKLGGNEKLFF